The source of this T cell receptor (beta chain) is a study of metastatic and nonmetastatic thyroid tumors. Study in general: Across peripheral blood and tumor or nodule tissue samples taken from malignant and benign thyroid patients, the repertoires were compared with one another.

The CDR3 runs to 22 residues. The V and J ends lost 5 bases and 5 bases, in that order; junction bases with no gene match: 31. The germline V gene encodes CDR1 SGHVS and CDR2 FNYEAQ. This clone was counted many times. None of the patients had undergone any treatment ahead of thyroid surgery. MiXCR was used by TCRdb to re-call the PCR reads. The repertoire holds 15,000 to 20,000 clones, 15% to 19% seen once, with approximately 15% in the top ten. Sequenced: blood. The chain employs TRBV7-6 and TRBJ2-7; 9 bases are shared with TRBD2. The receptor comes from a female donor with papillary thyroid cancer or a benign thyroid nodule (not recorded which). Some clones in this sample may be carry-over from other donors' samples. CDR3 in amino acids: CASSPRASSPGLADSKRNEQYF. CDR3 bases: TGTGCCAGCAGCCCGCGGGCGTCGAGTCCGGGACTAGCCGACTCAAAGCGAAACGAGCAGTACTTC.